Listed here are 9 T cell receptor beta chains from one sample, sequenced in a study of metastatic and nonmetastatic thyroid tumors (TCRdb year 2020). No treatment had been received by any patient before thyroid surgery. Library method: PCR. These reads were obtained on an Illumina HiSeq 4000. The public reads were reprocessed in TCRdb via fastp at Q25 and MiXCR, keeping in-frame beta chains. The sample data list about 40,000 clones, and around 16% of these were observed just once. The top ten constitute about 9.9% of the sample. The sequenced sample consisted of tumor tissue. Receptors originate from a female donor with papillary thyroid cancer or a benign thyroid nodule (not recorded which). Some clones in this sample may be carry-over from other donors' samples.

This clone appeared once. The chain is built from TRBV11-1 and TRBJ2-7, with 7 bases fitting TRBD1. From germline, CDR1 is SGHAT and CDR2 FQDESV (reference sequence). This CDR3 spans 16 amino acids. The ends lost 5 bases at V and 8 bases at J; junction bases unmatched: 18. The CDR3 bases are TGTGCCAGCAGCCCCCCAGCGGCAGGTCCGAGGGGGCAGCAGTACTTC. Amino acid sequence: CASSPPAAGPRGQQYF. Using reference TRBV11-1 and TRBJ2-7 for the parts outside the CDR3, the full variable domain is EAEVAQSPRYKITEKSQAVAFWCDPISGHATLYWYRQILGQGPELLVQFQDESVVDDSQLPKDRFSAERLKGVDSTLKIQPAELGDSAMYLCASSPPAAGPRGQQYFGPGTRLTVT.

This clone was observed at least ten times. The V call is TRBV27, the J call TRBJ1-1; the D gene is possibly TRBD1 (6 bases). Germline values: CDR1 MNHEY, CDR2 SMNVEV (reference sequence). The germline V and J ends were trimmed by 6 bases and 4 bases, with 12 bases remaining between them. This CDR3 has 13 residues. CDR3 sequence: CASSYDRSTEAFF. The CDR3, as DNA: TGTGCCAGCAGCTACGACAGGTCCACTGAAGCTTTCTTT.

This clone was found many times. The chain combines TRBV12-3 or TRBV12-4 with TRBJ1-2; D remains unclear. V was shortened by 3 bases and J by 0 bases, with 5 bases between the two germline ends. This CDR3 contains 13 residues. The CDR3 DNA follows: TGTGCCAGCAGTTTGCTGTCTAACTATGGCTACACCTTC. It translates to CASSLLSNYGYTF.

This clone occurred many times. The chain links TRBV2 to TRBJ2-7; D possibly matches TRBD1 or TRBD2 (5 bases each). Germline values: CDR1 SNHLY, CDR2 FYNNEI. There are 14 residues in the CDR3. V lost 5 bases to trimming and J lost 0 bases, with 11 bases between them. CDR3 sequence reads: CASSWDGHSYEQYF. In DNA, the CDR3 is TGTGCCAGCAGTTGGGACGGGCACTCCTACGAGCAGTACTTC.

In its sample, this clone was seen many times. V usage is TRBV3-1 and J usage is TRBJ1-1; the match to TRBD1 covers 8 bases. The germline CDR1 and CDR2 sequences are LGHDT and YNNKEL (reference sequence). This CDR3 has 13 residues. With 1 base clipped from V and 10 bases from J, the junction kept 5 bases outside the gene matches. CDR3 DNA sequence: TGTGCCAGCAGCCAAGGGACAGGGATCGGAGCTTTCTTT. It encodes CASSQGTGIGAFF.

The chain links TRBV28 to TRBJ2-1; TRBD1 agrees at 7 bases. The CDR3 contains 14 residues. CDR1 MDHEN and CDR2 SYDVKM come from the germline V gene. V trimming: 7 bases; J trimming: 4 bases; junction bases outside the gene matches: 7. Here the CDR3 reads CASTPGQSYNEQFF. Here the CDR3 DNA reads TGTGCCAGCACCCCGGGACAGTCGTACAATGAGCAGTTCTTC.

CDR3: CASSSRTSGTAYEQYF. The CDR3 region has the DNA TGTGCCAGCAGCTCTCGGACTAGCGGGACAGCCTACGAGCAGTACTTC. The chain carries TRBV11-2 and TRBJ2-7; TRBD2 agrees at 12 bases. J gave up 2 bases and V 4 bases, and 6 bases lay outside the gene matches. The germline CDR1 and CDR2 sequences are SGHAT and FQNNGV. The CDR3 loop spans 16 amino acids.

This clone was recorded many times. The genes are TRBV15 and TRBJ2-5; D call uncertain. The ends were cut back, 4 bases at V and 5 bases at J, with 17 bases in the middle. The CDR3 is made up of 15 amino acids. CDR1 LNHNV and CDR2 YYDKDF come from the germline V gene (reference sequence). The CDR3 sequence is CATSIRRQETETQYF. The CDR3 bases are TGTGCCACCAGCATAAGGCGTCAGGAGACGGAGACCCAGTACTTC.

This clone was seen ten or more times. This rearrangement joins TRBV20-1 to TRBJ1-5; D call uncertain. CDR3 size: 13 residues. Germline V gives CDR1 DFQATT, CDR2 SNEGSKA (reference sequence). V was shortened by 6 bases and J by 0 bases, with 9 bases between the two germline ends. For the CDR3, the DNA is TGCAGTGCCCGGCAAGATAGCAATCAGCCCCAGCATTTT. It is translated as CSARQDSNQPQHF.